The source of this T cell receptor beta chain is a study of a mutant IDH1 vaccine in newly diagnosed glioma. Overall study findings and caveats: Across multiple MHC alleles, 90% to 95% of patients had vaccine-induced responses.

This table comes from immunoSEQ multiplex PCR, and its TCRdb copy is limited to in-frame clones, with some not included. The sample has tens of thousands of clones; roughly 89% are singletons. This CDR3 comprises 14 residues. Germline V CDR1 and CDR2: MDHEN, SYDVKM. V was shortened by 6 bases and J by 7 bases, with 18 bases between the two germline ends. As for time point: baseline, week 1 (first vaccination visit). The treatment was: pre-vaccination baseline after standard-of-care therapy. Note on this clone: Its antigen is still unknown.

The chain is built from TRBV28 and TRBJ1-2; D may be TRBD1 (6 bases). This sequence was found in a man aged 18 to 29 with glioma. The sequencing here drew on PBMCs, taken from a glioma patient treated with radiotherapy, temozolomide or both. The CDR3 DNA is TGTGCCAGCAGCTTGACAGGCCCTGTCGGTGGCTACACCTTC. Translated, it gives CASSLTGPVGGYTF.